These 2 T cell receptor beta chains came from one sample sequenced in a study of cytomegalovirus exposure and HLA in healthy donors. Researchers ran the PCR with 60 Vbeta and 13 Jbeta primers. Clones were read by immunoSEQ multiplex PCR, and TCRdb kept only the in-frame ones, dropping some. The repertoire table contains approximately 200,000 clones. Input material: PBMCs. The receptor source for this set is a boy under 18 in good health and CMV-seronegative.

The chain employs TRBV5-4 and TRBJ2-2, with TRBD2 matching over 8 bases. V trimming: 4 bases; J trimming: 4 bases; junction bases outside the gene matches: 9. This CDR3 is 16 amino acids long. Germline assignment: CDR1 SGHNT and CDR2 YYREEE (reference sequence). The chain's CDR3 is CASSTPRGGPTGELFF. The CDR3 DNA reads TGTGCCAGCAGCACTCCTCGCGGGGGGCCCACCGGGGAGCTGTTTTTT.

The chain links TRBV6-5 to TRBJ2-3, with D maybe TRBD2 (6 bases). Germline CDR1 reads MNHEY; CDR2 reads SVGAGI. There are 14 residues in the CDR3. V shed 8 bases and J shed 8 bases, with 20 bases lying between them. CDR3 DNA: TGTGCCAGCGCAACTAGCCCTACTGCGGCTACGCAGTATTTT. It codes for CASATSPTAATQYF.